This T cell receptor beta chain was retrieved from a study of blood T cells in healthy people across ages. Study conclusions and caveats: TCR beta diversity tracked closely with naive T cell percentage. Age brought a roughly linear fall in TCR beta diversity measured per million T cells.

The CDR3 runs 15 residues. Deletions cut 0 bases from V and 2 bases from J, with 11 bases between. Germline assignment: CDR1 MNHNY and CDR2 SVGAGI (reference sequence). Of note for this clonotype: Its antigen is unknown.

About 10 milliliters of peripheral blood were drawn from each donor into EDTA-treated tubes. Then a second PCR, running roughly 7 to 11 cycles, was carried out with a sample-barcoded 5' primer and a J-beta primer mix. Individual samples furnished no less than 2.5 million CDR3-containing paired-end reads apiece. One entry per CDR3 protein, called by TCRdb with MiXCR from the 5' RACE reads. In the table there are about 680,000 distinct CDR3 sequences, over 45% of which are singletons. What was sequenced was blood. The chain recombines TRBV6-6 with TRBJ2-7; no clear D. The TCR originated in a woman aged 55 to 70 in good health. CDR3 DNA sequence: TGTGCCAGCAGTTACTCGACCTACGGCGCCTACGAGCAGTACTTC. Translation: CASSYSTYGAYEQYF.